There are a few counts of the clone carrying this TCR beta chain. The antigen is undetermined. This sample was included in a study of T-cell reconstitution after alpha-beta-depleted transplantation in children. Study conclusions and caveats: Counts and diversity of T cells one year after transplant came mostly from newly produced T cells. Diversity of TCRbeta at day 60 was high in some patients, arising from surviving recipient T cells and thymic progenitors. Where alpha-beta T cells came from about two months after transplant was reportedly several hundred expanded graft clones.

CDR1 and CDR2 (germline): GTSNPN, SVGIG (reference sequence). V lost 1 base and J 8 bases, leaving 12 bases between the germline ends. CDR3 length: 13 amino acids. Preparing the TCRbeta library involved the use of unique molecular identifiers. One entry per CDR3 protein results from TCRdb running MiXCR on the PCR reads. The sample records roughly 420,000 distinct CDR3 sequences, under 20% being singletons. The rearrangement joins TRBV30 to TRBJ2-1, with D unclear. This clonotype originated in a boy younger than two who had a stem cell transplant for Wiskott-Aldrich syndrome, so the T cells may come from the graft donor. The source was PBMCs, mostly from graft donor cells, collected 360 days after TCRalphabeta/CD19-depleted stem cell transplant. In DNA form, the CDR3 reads TGTGCCTGGAGTGCTTGGGTGGATGATGAGCAGTTCTTC. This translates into CAWSAWVDDEQFF.